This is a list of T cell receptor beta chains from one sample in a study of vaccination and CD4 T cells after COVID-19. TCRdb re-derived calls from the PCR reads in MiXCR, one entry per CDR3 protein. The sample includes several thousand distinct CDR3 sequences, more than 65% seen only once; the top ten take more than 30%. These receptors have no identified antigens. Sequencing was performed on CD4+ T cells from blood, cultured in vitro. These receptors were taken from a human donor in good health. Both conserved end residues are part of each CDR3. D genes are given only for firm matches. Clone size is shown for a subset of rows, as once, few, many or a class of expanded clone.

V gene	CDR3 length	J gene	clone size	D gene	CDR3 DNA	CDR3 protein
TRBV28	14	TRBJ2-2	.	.	TGTGCCAGCAGCCCCCAGGGGTACACCGGGGAGCTGTTTTTT	CASSPQGYTGELFF
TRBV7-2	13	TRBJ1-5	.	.	TGTGCCAGCAGCCCAGTATACAATCAGCCCCAGCATTTT	CASSPVYNQPQHF
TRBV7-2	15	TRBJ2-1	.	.	TGTGCCAGCAGCTCCCTCGGGAGCGGCCTACAGGAGCAGTTCTTC	CASSSLGSGLQEQFF
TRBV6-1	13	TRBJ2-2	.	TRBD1	TGTGCCAGCAACCAACAGGGGCCCGGGGAGCTGTTTTTT	CASNQQGPGELFF
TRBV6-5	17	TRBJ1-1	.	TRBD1	TGTGCCAGCAGTTACTCGGGGACAGGGACTACGAACACTGAAGCTTTCTTT	CASSYSGTGTTNTEAFF
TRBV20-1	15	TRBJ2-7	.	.	TGCAGTGCTTTCGCCCGACTAGAAGGCACCTACGAGCAGTACTTC	CSAFARLEGTYEQYF
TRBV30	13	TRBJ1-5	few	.	TGTGCCTGGAGCCAAACTGATAAGCAGCCCCAGCATTTT	CAWSQTDKQPQHF
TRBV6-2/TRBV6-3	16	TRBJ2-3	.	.	TGTGCCAGCAGCTATTTATGGCCGAGCGGAACCAATACGCAGTATTTT	CASSYLWPSGTNTQYF
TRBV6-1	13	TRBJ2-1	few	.	TGTGCCAGCAGTACGGGACTCGAGCATGAGCAGTTCTTC	CASSTGLEHEQFF
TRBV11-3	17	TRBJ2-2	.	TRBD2	TGTGCCAGCAGCTTGACTAGCGGGGGTACCCTCTCCGGGGAGCTGTTTTTT	CASSLTSGGTLSGELFF
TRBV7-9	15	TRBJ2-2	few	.	TGTGCCAGCAGCTTAGGGGCAGGCAACACCGGGGAGCTGTTTTTT	CASSLGAGNTGELFF
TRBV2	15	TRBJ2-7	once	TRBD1	TGTGCCAGCAGCCAAGGGGGCCTACGATCCTACGAGCAGTACTTC	CASSQGGLRSYEQYF
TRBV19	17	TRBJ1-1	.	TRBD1	TGTGCCAGTAGTATAACCGGGCCAGGGGGGATGAACACTGAAGCTTTCTTT	CASSITGPGGMNTEAFF
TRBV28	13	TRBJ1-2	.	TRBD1	TGTGCCAGCAGTTTGGACAGGGTTCGGGGCTACACCTTC	CASSLDRVRGYTF
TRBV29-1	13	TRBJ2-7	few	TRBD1	TGCAGCGCAGCCGGGACAGGGTCCTACGAGCAGTACTTC	CSAAGTGSYEQYF
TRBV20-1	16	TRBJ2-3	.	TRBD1	TGCAGTGCTAGTAAGGGGCTCGGACAGGGATCAGATACGCAGTATTTT	CSASKGLGQGSDTQYF
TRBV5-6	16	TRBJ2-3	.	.	TGTGCCAGCAGCTCACGTTGGACTATCAGCACAGATACGCAGTATTTT	CASSSRWTISTDTQYF
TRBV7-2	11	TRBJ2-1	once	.	TGTGCCAGCAGCCCCGATAGCGAGCAGTTCTTC	CASSPDSEQFF
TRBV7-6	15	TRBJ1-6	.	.	TGTGCCAGCAGCTTAGTATGGGACGGTAATTCACCCCTCCACTTT	CASSLVWDGNSPLHF
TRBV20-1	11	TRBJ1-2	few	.	TGCAGTGCTAGCCCGGGTTCTGGCTACACCTTC	CSASPGSGYTF
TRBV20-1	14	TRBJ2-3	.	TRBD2	TGCAGTGCTAGAAGGGCGGGAGAGCGAGATACGCAGTATTTT	CSARRAGERDTQYF
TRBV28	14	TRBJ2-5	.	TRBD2	TGTGCCAGCGAAGAGAGCGGGGACCAAGAGACCCAGTACTTC	CASEESGDQETQYF